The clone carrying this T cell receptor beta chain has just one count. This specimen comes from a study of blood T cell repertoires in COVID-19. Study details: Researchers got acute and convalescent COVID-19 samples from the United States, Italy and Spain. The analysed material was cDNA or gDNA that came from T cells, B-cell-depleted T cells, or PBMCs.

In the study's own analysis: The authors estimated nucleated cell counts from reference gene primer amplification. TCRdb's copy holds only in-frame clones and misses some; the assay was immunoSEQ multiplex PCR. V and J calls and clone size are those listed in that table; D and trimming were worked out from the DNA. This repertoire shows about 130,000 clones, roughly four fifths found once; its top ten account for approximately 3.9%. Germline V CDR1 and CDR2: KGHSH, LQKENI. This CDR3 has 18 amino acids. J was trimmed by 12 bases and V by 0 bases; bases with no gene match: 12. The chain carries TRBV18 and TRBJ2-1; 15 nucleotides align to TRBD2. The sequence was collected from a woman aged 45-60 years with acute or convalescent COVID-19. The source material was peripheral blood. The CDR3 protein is CASSPPGLAGGQTMTQFF. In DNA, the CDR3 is TGTGCCAGCTCACCACCGGGACTAGCGGGGGGCCAAACAATGACGCAGTTCTTC.